What follows is one T cell receptor (beta chain) and its context. Which antigen it targets is not known. It has no much larger one-base neighbor in the sample; base qualities were not kept. Each collaborating institution followed its own protocols to collect whole blood in K2EDTA tubes. For TCRbeta analysis, collaborators shipped samples as frozen whole blood, isolated PBMCs, or DNA extracted from either of those sample types. This sample is drawn from a study of blood T cell repertoires in COVID-19 (dated by TCRdb to 2020 to 2021). With respect to the entire study: Samples from collaborators originated in the United States, Italy and Spain and spanned both the acute and convalescent phases of COVID-19. The prospective study material was composed of cDNA or gDNA derived from T cells, B-cell-depleted T cells, or PBMCs. Subjects who had been exposed to COVID-19, were actively infected with it, or had recovered from it provided the deeply sampled blood TCRbeta repertoires that made up the dataset. The repertoires were released in a freely available public database meant as a resource for research on the immune response to SARS-CoV-2. Samples were obtained from the ongoing ImmuneRACE study (first 160 participants) and from approximately 1,200 subjects provided by 6 global collaborators. The sample metadata nearly always contained a de-identified subject ID, COVID-19 status, age in years and sex. Where available, HLA class I and class II types were taken from metadata supplied by the sample provider and were not determined by assay-based typing.

TCRbeta CDR3 regions were amplified from genomic DNA by means of the immunoSEQ Assay, a bias-controlled multiplex PCR. In the source study's methods: The number of nucleated cells in each sample was estimated by amplification of reference gene primers within the assay. To quantify the absolute abundance of each unique TCRbeta CDR3 rearrangement, sequence reads were collapsed and filtered. Productive Simpson clonality was computed per sample as the square root of Simpson's diversity index over productive rearrangements. Held by TCRdb, this immuneACCESS table contains in-frame sequences only and omits some clones. Under half of the omission traces to an unresolved V gene where checked; the cause of the rest is unknown. V, J and clone size are taken as reported in that table, and D and trimming were inferred from the DNA itself. The sample table lists 55,000 to 75,000 clones, about four fifths of them with a count of one. About 5.9% of the sample belongs to the ten largest clones.

Study-level results and caveats: Clinical and demographic metadata were provided uncurated, with the amount varying by source and participant.

The germline ends are 21 bases apart after V is trimmed by 7 bases and J by 3 bases. The germline V gene yields SNHLY for CDR1 and FYNNEI for CDR2. The CDR3 goes from the cysteine to the phenylalanine over 16 residues. Only the CDR3 part of the read is kept: 48 bases, read in frame from the first base. The sequence joins TRBV2 to TRBJ2-5, with a weak D call of TRBD2 (7 bases match). The sequenced sample consisted of peripheral blood. The TCR was taken from a human donor in a cohort sampled during active COVID-19. CDR3 sequence: CASTHWGGPGEETQYF. Here is the DNA: TGTGCCAGCACCCACTGGGGGGGCCCAGGAGAAGAGACCCAGTACTTC.